Listed below are T cell receptor beta chains from one sample, sequenced in a study of CD8+ T cells in alopecia areata. TCRdb's copy holds only in-frame clones and misses some; the assay was immunoSEQ multiplex PCR. Found here are about 200,000 clones, approximately 52% of them singletons; the top ten hold over 0.4%. Sequencing was performed on CD4+ T cells sorted from blood, taken at week 0. The receptors were sampled from a human donor with alopecia areata. Both conserved end residues are part of each CDR3. D genes are given only for firm matches. The size of a clone is reported for some rows only, either as once, few or many, or as a class for expanded clones.

TRBV29-1	-	TRBJ1-2	-	CSVGWGADGYTF	TGCAGCGTTGGGTGGGGGGCTGATGGCTACACCTTC
TRBV6-1	-	TRBJ2-7	-	CASTPRPSYEQYF	TGTGCCAGCACACCTAGACCCTCCTACGAGCAGTACTTC
TRBV25-1	-	TRBJ2-3	-	CASTPASTDTQYF	TGTGCCAGCACGCCGGCCTCCACAGATACGCAGTATTTT
TRBV5-4	TRBD1	TRBJ1-2	-	CASSPDRTYGYTF	TGTGCCAGCAGCCCGGACAGGACGTATGGCTACACCTTC
TRBV2	TRBD1	TRBJ2-7	-	CASMGQGAVEQYF	TGTGCCAGCATGGGACAGGGGGCCGTCGAGCAGTACTTC
TRBV19	TRBD1	TRBJ2-4	-	CASSQRDSSFAKNIQYF	TGTGCCAGTAGTCAACGGGACAGCTCTTTTGCCAAAAACATTCAGTACTTC
TRBV2	TRBD1	TRBJ1-5	once	CASSASGTGFQPQHF	TGTGCCAGCAGCGCCTCCGGGACAGGGTTTCAGCCCCAGCATTTT
TRBV4-2	TRBD2	TRBJ2-7	-	CASSHGGGEVAYEQYF	TGTGCCAGCAGCCACGGGGGGGGAGAGGTAGCCTACGAGCAGTACTTC
TRBV30	-	TRBJ1-2	-	CAWIRRGASYGYTF	TGTGCCTGGATAAGGCGGGGGGCTTCCTATGGCTACACCTTC
TRBV4-2	-	TRBJ2-7	-	CASSQANSNEQYF	TGTGCCAGCAGCCAAGCAAACTCTAACGAGCAGTACTTC
TRBV7-9	-	TRBJ2-7	few	CASSLSQTYEQYF	TGTGCCAGCAGCTTAAGCCAGACCTACGAGCAGTACTTC
TRBV30	-	TRBJ1-3	-	CAWASAGNTIYF	TGTGCCTGGGCCAGCGCTGGAAACACCATATATTTT
TRBV5-1	-	TRBJ1-5	-	CASSRDGRNQPQHF	TGCGCCAGCAGCAGGGATGGGCGCAATCAGCCCCAGCATTTT
TRBV2	-	TRBJ2-7	few	CASRYSGEQYF	TGTGCCAGCAGATACTCGGGGGAGCAGTACTTC
TRBV19	TRBD2	TRBJ2-5	-	CASTPRGGPETQYF	TGTGCCAGTACTCCCCGGGGGGGTCCGGAGACCCAGTACTTC
TRBV5-1	-	TRBJ2-7	few	CASSRTGENEQYF	TGCGCCAGCAGCAGAACAGGAGAGAACGAGCAGTACTTC
TRBV2	-	TRBJ2-1	-	CASSGTHLGSYNEQFF	TGTGCCAGCTCAGGGACTCACCTAGGCTCCTACAATGAGCAGTTCTTC
TRBV4-1	-	TRBJ2-5	-	CASSQNSGLQETQYF	TGCGCCAGCAGCCAAAACTCGGGACTTCAAGAGACCCAGTACTTC
TRBV5-1	TRBD2	TRBJ2-1	few	CASSLAGSTSGNEQFF	TGCGCCAGCAGCTTGGCGGGGTCGACTAGCGGAAATGAGCAGTTCTTC
TRBV30	-	TRBJ1-1	-	CAWSVITGTTEAFF	TGTGCCTGGAGTGTAATAACAGGAACCACTGAAGCTTTCTTT
TRBV5-1	TRBD1	TRBJ1-3	-	CASSKDRGSGNTIYF	TGCGCCAGCAGTAAGGACAGGGGGTCTGGAAACACCATATATTTT
TRBV7-9	TRBD1	TRBJ1-2	-	CASSPGQLNYGYTF	TGTGCCAGCAGCCCGGGACAGCTAAACTATGGCTACACCTTC
TRBV5-1	-	TRBJ2-1	-	CASSLNGYNEQFF	TGCGCCAGCAGCTTGAACGGGTACAATGAGCAGTTCTTC
TRBV7-3	TRBD2	TRBJ2-7	once	CASSLSPSGPYEQYF	TGTGCCAGCAGCTTAAGTCCTAGCGGACCCTACGAGCAGTACTTC
TRBV10-2	-	TRBJ2-7	-	CASSDSLISEQYF	TGCGCCAGCAGTGACTCCCTGATAAGCGAGCAGTACTTC
TRBV9	-	TRBJ2-7	-	CASSVGSSNEQYF	TGTGCCAGCAGCGTCGGGTCATCAAACGAGCAGTACTTC
TRBV11-2	TRBD2	TRBJ2-5	once	CASSSGSGSPGETQYF	TGTGCCAGCAGCTCCGGTAGCGGGAGCCCCGGAGAGACCCAGTACTTC
TRBV7-9	TRBD2	TRBJ2-2	-	CASSSSGTSGGGTGELFF	TGTGCCAGCAGCTCAAGCGGGACTAGCGGAGGGGGGACCGGGGAGCTGTTTTTT
TRBV5-1	TRBD1	TRBJ2-2	-	CASSDAGGDTGELFF	TGCGCCAGCAGCGACGCAGGGGGTGACACCGGGGAGCTGTTTTTT
TRBV4-2	-	TRBJ1-2	few	CASSERETVPTF	TGTGCCAGCAGCGAAAGGGAGACGGTACCTACTTTC
TRBV5-1	-	TRBJ1-2	-	CASSEGERYGYTF	TGCGCCAGCAGCGAGGGAGAGAGATATGGCTACACCTTC
TRBV30	-	TRBJ2-2	-	CAWSAGAGELFF	TGTGCCTGGAGTGCGGGGGCCGGGGAGCTGTTTTTT
TRBV29-1	-	TRBJ2-5	-	CSIRVQETQYF	TGCAGCATACGCGTTCAAGAGACCCAGTACTTC
TRBV4-2	-	TRBJ2-2	few	CASSHIIPGGGNGELFF	TGTGCCAGCAGCCATATTATCCCAGGGGGAGGTAACGGGGAGCTGTTTTTT
TRBV2	-	TRBJ2-1	few	CASSVGGGGEQFF	TGTGCCAGCAGTGTCGGAGGGGGGGGTGAGCAGTTCTTC
TRBV7-7	-	TRBJ2-1	-	CASSLGWGVHNEQFF	TGTGCCAGCAGCTTAGGGTGGGGGGTCCACAATGAGCAGTTCTTC
TRBV6-5	TRBD1	TRBJ1-5	-	CASSSGTGQYQPQHF	TGTGCCAGCAGTTCGGGGACAGGGCAGTATCAGCCCCAGCATTTT
TRBV14	-	TRBJ2-3	-	CASSRATARSTDTQYF	TGTGCCAGCAGCCGGGCAACAGCTAGGAGCACAGATACGCAGTATTTT
TRBV2	-	TRBJ2-2	-	CASRRDTGELFF	TGTGCCAGCAGGAGAGATACCGGGGAGCTGTTTTTT
TRBV30	TRBD2	TRBJ2-1	-	CAWSVEAGEQFF	TGTGCCTGGAGTGTGGAAGCGGGGGAGCAGTTCTTC
TRBV15	TRBD1	TRBJ1-2	few	CATRTGAGYGYTF	TGTGCCACCAGGACAGGGGCGGGGTACGGCTACACCTTC
TRBV30	-	TRBJ1-2	few	CAWSYGPLRDHGYTF	TGTGCCTGGAGTTATGGACCCCTTCGAGACCATGGCTACACCTTC
TRBV10-3	-	TRBJ2-7	many	CAIRGVRGTLGEQYF	TGTGCCATCAGAGGGGTTAGGGGGACGCTTGGCGAGCAGTACTTC
TRBV5-8	-	TRBJ2-3	-	CASTTGDTQYF	TGTGCCAGCACGACGGGGGATACGCAGTATTTT
TRBV7-9	TRBD1	TRBJ1-5	-	CASSLGGQGVRNQPQHF	TGTGCCAGCAGCTTAGGGGGACAGGGTGTCCGCAATCAGCCCCAGCATTTT
TRBV29-1	-	TRBJ2-6	-	CSVQGGANVLTF	TGCAGCGTTCAGGGTGGGGCCAACGTCCTGACTTTC
TRBV30	-	TRBJ2-1	few	CAWSAETFNNEQFF	TGTGCCTGGAGTGCGGAGACTTTTAACAATGAGCAGTTCTTC
TRBV29-1	-	TRBJ1-2	-	CSVDFGYTF	TGCAGCGTTGATTTTGGCTACACCTTC
TRBV19	-	TRBJ1-5	-	CASKEYSNQPQHF	TGTGCCAGTAAGGAATATAGCAATCAGCCCCAGCATTTT
TRBV13	TRBD1	TRBJ2-7	once	CASSPRTGPYEQYF	TGTGCCAGCAGCCCCCGGACAGGGCCCTACGAGCAGTACTTC
TRBV5-1	-	TRBJ1-6	once	CASRNRTASNSPLHF	TGCGCCAGCAGAAACCGGACTGCGTCGAATTCACCCCTCCACTTT
TRBV7-9	-	TRBJ2-7	few	CASSLASDYEQYF	TGTGCCAGCAGCTTAGCGAGCGACTACGAGCAGTACTTC
TRBV5-1	-	TRBJ1-2	-	CASSLESAGLNYGYTF	TGCGCCAGCAGCTTGGAATCGGCGGGTCTTAACTATGGCTACACCTTC
TRBV5-1	-	TRBJ2-1	-	CASSLNEGAGYNEQFF	TGCGCCAGCAGCTTGAACGAGGGAGCCGGCTACAATGAGCAGTTCTTC
TRBV7-3	-	TRBJ1-2	-	CASSLGGSRNYGYTF	TGTGCCAGCAGCTTAGGGGGCTCCAGAAACTATGGCTACACCTTC
TRBV29-1	-	TRBJ1-3	-	CSVEGGLSGNTIYF	TGCAGCGTTGAAGGTGGTTTATCTGGAAACACCATATATTTT
TRBV15	-	TRBJ2-7	-	CATSRDRLLTYEQYF	TGTGCCACCAGCAGAGATAGGCTTCTAACCTACGAGCAGTACTTC
TRBV6-5	-	TRBJ1-1	-	CASSYSRRTNTEAFF	TGTGCCAGCAGTTACTCTCGCAGGACGAACACTGAAGCTTTCTTT
TRBV2	-	TRBJ1-1	few	CASRSRREGNEAFF	TGTGCCAGCAGGTCCCGCAGGGAGGGCAATGAAGCTTTCTTT